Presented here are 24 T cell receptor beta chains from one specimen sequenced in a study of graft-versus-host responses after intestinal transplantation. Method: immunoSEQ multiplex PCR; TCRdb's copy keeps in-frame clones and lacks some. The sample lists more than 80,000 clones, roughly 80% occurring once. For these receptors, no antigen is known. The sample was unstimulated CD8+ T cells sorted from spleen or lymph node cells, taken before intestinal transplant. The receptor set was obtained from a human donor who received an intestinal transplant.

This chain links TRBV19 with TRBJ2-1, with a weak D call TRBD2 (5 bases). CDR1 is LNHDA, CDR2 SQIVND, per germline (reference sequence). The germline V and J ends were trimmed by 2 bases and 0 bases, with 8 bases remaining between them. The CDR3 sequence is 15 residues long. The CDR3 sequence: CASSISRGSYNEQFF. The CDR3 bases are TGTGCCAGTAGTATATCCCGGGGCTCCTACAATGAGCAGTTCTTC.

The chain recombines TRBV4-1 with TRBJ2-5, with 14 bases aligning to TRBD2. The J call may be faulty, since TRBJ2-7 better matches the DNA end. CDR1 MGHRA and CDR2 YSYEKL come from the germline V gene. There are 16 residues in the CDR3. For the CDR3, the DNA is TGCGCCAGCAGCCAGGGACTAGCGGGGGATCCCTACGAGCAGTACTTC. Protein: CASSQGLAGDPYEQYF.

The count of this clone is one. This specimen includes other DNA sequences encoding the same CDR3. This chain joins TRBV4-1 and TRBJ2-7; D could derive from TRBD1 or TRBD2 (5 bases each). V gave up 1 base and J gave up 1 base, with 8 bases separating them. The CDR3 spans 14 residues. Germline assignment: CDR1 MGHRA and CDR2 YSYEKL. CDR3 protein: CASSQGDRSYEQYF. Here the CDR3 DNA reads TGCGCCAGCAGCCAAGGGGACCGATCCTACGAGCAGTACTTC.

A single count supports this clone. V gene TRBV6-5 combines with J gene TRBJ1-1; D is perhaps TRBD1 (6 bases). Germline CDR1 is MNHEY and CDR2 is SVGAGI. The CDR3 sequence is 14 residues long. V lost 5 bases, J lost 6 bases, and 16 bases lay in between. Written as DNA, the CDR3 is TGTGCCAGCAGTGTGTCGGCGGGGGCACCTGAAGCTTTCTTT. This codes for CASSVSAGAPEAFF.

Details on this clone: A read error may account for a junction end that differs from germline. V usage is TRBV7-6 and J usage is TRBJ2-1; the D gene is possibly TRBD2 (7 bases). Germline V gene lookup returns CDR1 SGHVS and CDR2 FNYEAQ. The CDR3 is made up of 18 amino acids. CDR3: CASGLATGGGLFYNEQFF. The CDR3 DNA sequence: TGTGCCAGCGGCTTAGCCACGGGGGGCGGTCTGTTCTACAATGAGCAGTTCTTC.

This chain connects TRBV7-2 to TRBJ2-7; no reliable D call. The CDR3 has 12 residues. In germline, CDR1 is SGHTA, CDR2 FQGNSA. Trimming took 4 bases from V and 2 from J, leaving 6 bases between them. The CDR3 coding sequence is TGTGCCAGCAGCTCCTCCCCCTACGAGCAGTACTTC. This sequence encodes CASSSSPYEQYF.

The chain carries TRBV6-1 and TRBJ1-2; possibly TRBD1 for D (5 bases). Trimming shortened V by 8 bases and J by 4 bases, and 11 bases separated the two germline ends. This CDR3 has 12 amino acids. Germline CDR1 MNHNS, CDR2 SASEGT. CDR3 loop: CASGQGGYGYTF. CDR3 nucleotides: TGTGCCAGCGGCCAGGGTGGCTATGGCTACACCTTC.

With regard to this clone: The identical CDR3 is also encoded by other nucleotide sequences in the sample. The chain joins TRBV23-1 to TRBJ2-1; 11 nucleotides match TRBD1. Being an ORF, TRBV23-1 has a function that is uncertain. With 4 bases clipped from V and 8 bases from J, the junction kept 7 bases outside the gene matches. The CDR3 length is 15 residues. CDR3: CASSRRDRGGDEQFF. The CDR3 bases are TGCGCCAGCAGTCGGCGGGACAGGGGGGGCGATGAGCAGTTCTTC.

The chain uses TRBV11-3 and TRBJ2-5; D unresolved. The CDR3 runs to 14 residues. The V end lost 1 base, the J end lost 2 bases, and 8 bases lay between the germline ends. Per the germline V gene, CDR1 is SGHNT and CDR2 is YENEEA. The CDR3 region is CASSLVVTQETQYF. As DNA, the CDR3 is TGTGCCAGCAGCTTAGTGGTAACTCAAGAGACCCAGTACTTC.

Written as DNA, the CDR3 is TGTGCCAGCACCGGGGGCGGGGAGCAGTACTTC. The encoded protein is CASTGGGEQYF. The chain is built from TRBV6-5 and TRBJ2-7; D may be TRBD1 or TRBD2 (6 bases each). V lost 7 bases and J 7 bases, leaving 11 bases between the germline ends. CDR3 size: 11 residues. CDR1 and CDR2 (germline): MNHEY, SVGAGI.

The CDR3 DNA follows: TGTGCCAGCAGCCCTCCCAACACCCTTGGGGAGCAGTACTTC. Amino acid sequence: CASSPPNTLGEQYF. This chain uses TRBV7-9 with TRBJ2-7; no clear D. The CDR3 loop spans 14 amino acids. The germline V gene encodes CDR1 SEHNR and CDR2 FQNEAQ (reference sequence). The V gene lost 5 bases and the J gene lost 7 bases, with 18 bases spanning the gap. The full variable domain, in which reference TRBV7-9 and TRBJ2-7 provide the parts outside the CDR3, is DTGVSQNPRHKITKRGQNVTFRCDPISEHNRLYWYRQTLGQGPEFLTYFQNEAQLEKSRLLSDRFSAERPKGSFSTLEIQRTEQGDSAMYLCASSPPNTLGEQYFGPGTRLTVT.

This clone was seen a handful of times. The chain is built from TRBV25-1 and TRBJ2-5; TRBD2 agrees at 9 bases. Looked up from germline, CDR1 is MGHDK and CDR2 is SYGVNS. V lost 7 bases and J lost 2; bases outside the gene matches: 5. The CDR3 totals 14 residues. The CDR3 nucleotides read TGTGCCAGCACAGCGGGGGGACCTCAAGAGACCCAGTACTTC. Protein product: CASTAGGPQETQYF.

The CDR3 DNA reads as TGTGCCTGGAGTGTATTGGGGGGAGACGAGCAGTACTTC. Translation gives CAWSVLGGDEQYF. The rearrangement joins TRBV30 to TRBJ2-7; perhaps TRBD2 as D (6 bases). Trimming stripped 0 bases from V and 5 bases from J, with 11 bases between. CDR1 and CDR2 (germline): GTSNPN, SVGIG (reference sequence). CDR3 length equals 13 residues.

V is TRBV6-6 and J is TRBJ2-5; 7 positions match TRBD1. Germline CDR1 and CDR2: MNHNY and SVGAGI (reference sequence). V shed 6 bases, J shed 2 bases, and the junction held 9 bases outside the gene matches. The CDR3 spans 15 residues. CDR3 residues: CASRFGTAFQETQYF. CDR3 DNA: TGTGCCAGCAGGTTTGGGACAGCCTTTCAAGAGACCCAGTACTTC.

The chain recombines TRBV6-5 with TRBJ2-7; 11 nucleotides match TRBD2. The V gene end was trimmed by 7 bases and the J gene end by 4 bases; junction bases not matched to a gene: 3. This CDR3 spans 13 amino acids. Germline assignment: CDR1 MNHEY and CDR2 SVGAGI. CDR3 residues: CASTASGRYEQYF. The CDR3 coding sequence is TGTGCCAGCACTGCTAGCGGGAGGTACGAGCAGTACTTC.

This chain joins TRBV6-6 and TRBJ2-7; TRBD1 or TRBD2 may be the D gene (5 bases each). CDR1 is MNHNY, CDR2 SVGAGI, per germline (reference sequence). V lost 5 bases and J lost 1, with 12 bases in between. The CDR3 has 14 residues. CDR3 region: CASSPRGSSYEQYF. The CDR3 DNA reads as TGTGCCAGCAGTCCGAGGGGTTCTTCCTACGAGCAGTACTTC.

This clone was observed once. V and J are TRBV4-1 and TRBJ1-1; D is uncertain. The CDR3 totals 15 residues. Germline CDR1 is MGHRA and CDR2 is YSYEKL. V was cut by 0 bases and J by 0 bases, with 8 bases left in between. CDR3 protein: CASSQERSVNTEAFF. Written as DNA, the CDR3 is TGCGCCAGCAGCCAAGAGAGGTCAGTGAACACTGAAGCTTTCTTT.

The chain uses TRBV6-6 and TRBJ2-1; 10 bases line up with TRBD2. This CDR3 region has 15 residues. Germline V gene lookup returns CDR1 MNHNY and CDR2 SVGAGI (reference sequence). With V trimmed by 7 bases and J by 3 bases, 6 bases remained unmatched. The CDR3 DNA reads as TGTGCCAGCAATATCGGGACTAGCGACTACAATGAGCAGTTCTTC. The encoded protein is CASNIGTSDYNEQFF.

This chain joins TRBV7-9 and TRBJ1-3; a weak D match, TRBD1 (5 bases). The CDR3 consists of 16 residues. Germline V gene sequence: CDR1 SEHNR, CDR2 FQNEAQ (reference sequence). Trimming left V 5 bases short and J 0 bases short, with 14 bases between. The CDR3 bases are TGTGCCAGCAGCCGCCCTGGGGGACCCTCTGGAAACACCATATATTTT. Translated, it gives CASSRPGGPSGNTIYF.

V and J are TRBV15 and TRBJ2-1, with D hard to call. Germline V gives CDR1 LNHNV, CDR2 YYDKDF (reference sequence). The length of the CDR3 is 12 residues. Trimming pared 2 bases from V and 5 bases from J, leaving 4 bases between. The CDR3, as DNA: TGTGCCACCAGCAGATCCCACAATGAGCAGTTCTTC. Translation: CATSRSHNEQFF.

Written as DNA, the CDR3 is TGTGCCAGCAGTTACTCGTTTGCGGGATTGGGTAATGAGCAGTTCTTC. Translated, it gives CASSYSFAGLGNEQFF. The chain combines TRBV6-6 with TRBJ2-1; TRBD2 is a possible D gene (6 bases). The CDR3 has 16 residues. Trimming removed 0 bases at V and 7 bases at J, with 16 bases between. Germline V gene sequence: CDR1 MNHNY, CDR2 SVGAGI (reference sequence).

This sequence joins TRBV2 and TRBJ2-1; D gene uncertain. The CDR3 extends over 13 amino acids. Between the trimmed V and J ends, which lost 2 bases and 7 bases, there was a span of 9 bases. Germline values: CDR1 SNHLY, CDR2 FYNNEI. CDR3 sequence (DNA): TGTGCCAGCAGTGAAATGTCGCGGAATGAGCAGTTCTTC. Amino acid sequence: CASSEMSRNEQFF.

CDR3 nucleotide sequence: TGTGCCAGCAGGGGACAGAGGAATCAGCCCCAGCATTTT. The encoded protein is CASRGQRNQPQHF. The chain combines TRBV9 with TRBJ1-5; 7 bases are shared with TRBD1. There are 13 residues in the CDR3. Germline loops: CDR1 SGDLS, CDR2 YYNGEE. V lost 5 bases, J lost 4 bases, and 3 bases stayed unmatched.

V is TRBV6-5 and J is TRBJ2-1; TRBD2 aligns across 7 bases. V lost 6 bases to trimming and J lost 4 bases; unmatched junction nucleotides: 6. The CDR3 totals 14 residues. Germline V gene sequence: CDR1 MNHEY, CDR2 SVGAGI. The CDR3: CASSSSGGYNEQFF. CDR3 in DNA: TGTGCCAGCAGCTCCTCCGGGGGGTACAATGAGCAGTTCTTC.